This T cell receptor (beta chain) was captured in a study of a mutant IDH1 vaccine in newly diagnosed glioma. The sample's time point: week 35, safety follow-up. Each dose delivered 300 ug of mutant IDH1 20-mer peptide subcutaneously with imiquimod. At weeks 1, 3, 5, 7, 11, 15, 19 and 23, patients received a vaccination, eight in all. The donors' diagnosis was new WHO grade 3 or 4 astrocytoma that was IDH1-mutant and ATRX-lost. Data came from immunoSEQ multiplex PCR; TCRdb stores just in-frame clones and leaves some out. Here the sample spans 31,000 or so clones, over 65% being singletons. About this clone: The antigen remains unidentified.

Regarding the study as a whole: There were vaccine-induced immune responses in about 92% of the patients.

The V gene's germline CDR1 is MNHEY and CDR2 SMNVEV (reference sequence). Trimming pared 4 bases from V and 3 bases from J, leaving 6 bases between. This CDR3 is built from 13 residues. This receptor was obtained from a man aged 30 to 45 with glioma. This chain joins TRBV27 and TRBJ2-2; D may be TRBD2 (5 bases). This specimen was PBMCs, taken from a glioma patient whose treatment included an IDH1 peptide vaccine. CDR3: CASSWGDTGELFF. As DNA, the CDR3 is TGTGCCAGCAGTTGGGGAGACACCGGGGAGCTGTTTTTT.